The 29 T cell receptor beta chains below all came from one sample that was sequenced in a study of blood T cell repertoires in COVID-19. The assay was immunoSEQ multiplex PCR, and TCRdb's table has in-frame clones only and misses some. The data show roughly 250,000 clones, around 82% seen once. Sequencing input: peripheral blood. Receptors originate from a woman older than 75 with active or convalescent COVID-19.

This chain connects TRBV18 to TRBJ1-1; D is possibly TRBD1 (5 bases). The V end was cut by 3 bases, the J end by 1 base, with 6 bases between. This CDR3 spans 13 amino acids. Germline CDR1 is KGHSH and CDR2 is LQKENI. CDR3 sequence reads: CASSPGQNTEAFF. The DNA for the CDR3 is TGTGCCAGCTCACCCGGACAGAACACTGAAGCTTTCTTT.

The gene calls are TRBV9 and TRBJ1-1; unclear D gene. Per germline, CDR1 SGDLS and CDR2 YYNGEE. The CDR3 consists of 16 residues. Trimming pared 0 bases from V and 1 base from J, leaving 13 bases between. CDR3: CASSVGHRQGNTEAFF. Written as DNA, the CDR3 is TGTGCCAGCAGCGTAGGACACCGACAAGGGAACACTGAAGCTTTCTTT.

V is TRBV7-9 and J is TRBJ1-4; 7 positions match TRBD1. With V trimmed by 5 bases and J by 7 bases, 10 bases remained unmatched. This CDR3 has 15 amino acids. The germline V gene has CDR1 SEHNR and CDR2 FQNEAQ (reference sequence). The CDR3 sequence is CASSLPTGRPEKLFF. The CDR3, as DNA: TGTGCCAGCAGCCTCCCGACAGGGAGACCTGAAAAACTGTTTTTT.

This clone was counted only a few times. Other DNA sequences in this specimen translate into the identical CDR3. DNA for the CDR3: TGCGCCAGCAGCCCGGACGGGCAGGGGTATGGCTACACCTTC. Its translation is CASSPDGQGYGYTF. The chain combines TRBV5-1 with TRBJ1-2, with D possibly being TRBD1 (6 bases). Germline CDR1 reads SGHRS; CDR2 reads YFSETQ. Trimming shortened V by 4 bases and J by 5 bases, and 15 bases separated the two germline ends. The length of the CDR3 is 14 residues.

The rearrangement joins TRBV29-1 to TRBJ2-5, with D possibly matching TRBD1 (5 bases). V lost 7 bases to trimming and J lost 1 base, with 10 bases between them. Germline V gene data show CDR1 as SQVTM and CDR2 as ANQGSEA. The CDR3 loop spans 12 amino acids. The DNA of the CDR3 is TGCAGCGCCGGACAAGTCCAAGAGACCCAGTACTTC. Its protein product is CSAGQVQETQYF.

J is TRBJ2-7 and V is TRBV3-1 (or the pseudogene TRBV3-2); possible D gene TRBD1, 5 bases. Trimming took off 0 bases at V and 5 bases at J, with 14 bases between the two ends. Germline values: CDR1 LGHDT, CDR2 YNNKEL (reference sequence). The CDR3 contains 15 residues. CDR3 residues: CASSQERVRADEQYF. As DNA, the CDR3 is TGTGCCAGCAGCCAAGAAAGGGTCAGGGCGGACGAGCAGTACTTC.

J is TRBJ1-4 and V is TRBV6-6; D unclear. The V and J ends lost 7 bases and 0 bases respectively, with 3 bases between them. Germline V CDR1 and CDR2: MNHNY, SVGAGI (reference sequence). The CDR3 loop spans 12 amino acids. CDR3 amino acids: CASTATNEKLFF. The CDR3 region has the DNA TGTGCCAGCACTGCAACTAATGAAAAACTGTTTTTT.

This chain connects TRBV5-1 to TRBJ2-7; a weak D match, TRBD1 (6 bases). Germline V CDR1 and CDR2: SGHRS, YFSETQ. Trimming took 2 bases from V and 4 from J, leaving 10 bases between them. The CDR3 loop spans 13 amino acids. The CDR3 here is CASSFLQGYEQYF. The CDR3 region has the DNA TGCGCCAGCAGCTTCTTACAGGGTTACGAGCAGTACTTC.

The CDR3 DNA reads TGTGCCAGCAGCTTAAGATGGGGCCCGAGCAATCAGCCCCAGCATTTT. Protein: CASSLRWGPSNQPQHF. The J gene is TRBJ1-5, the V gene TRBV7-2, with a tentative D call TRBD1 (5 bases). Trimming cost V 2 bases and J 1 base, with 12 bases left between them. There are 16 residues in the CDR3. CDR1 is SGHTA and CDR2 is FQGNSA in the germline V gene.

This sequence joins TRBV21-1 and TRBJ1-4; the table names TRBD1, a call not compared with the DNA. TRBV21-1 is an annotated pseudogene. The CDR3 is 17 amino acids. CDR3 bases: TGTGCCAGCAGCAAAGGGACAGGGGGCTCGGCTAATGAAAAACTGTTTTTT. Protein product: CASSKGTGGSANEKLFF.

This chain joins TRBV25-1 and TRBJ1-4; maybe TRBD1 (6 bases). This CDR3 has 15 residues. CDR1 and CDR2 (germline): MGHDK, SYGVNS. V shed 5 bases and J shed 5 bases, with 15 bases lying between them. The CDR3 loop is CASSTGLGRNEKLFF. The CDR3 bases are TGTGCCAGCAGTACAGGGTTGGGTAGGAATGAAAAACTGTTTTTT. Using reference TRBV25-1 and TRBJ1-4 for the parts outside the CDR3, the full variable domain is EADIYQTPRYLVIGTGKKITLECSQTMGHDKMYWYQQDPGMELHLIHYSYGVNSTEKGDLSSESTVSRIRTEHFPLTLESARPSHTSQYLCASSTGLGRNEKLFFGSGTQLSVL.

Only a few counts were recorded for this clone. The genes are TRBV5-1 and TRBJ2-1, with 8 bases that match TRBD1. Per germline, CDR1 SGHRS and CDR2 YFSETQ. The CDR3 sequence is 16 residues long. V shed 4 bases and J 4 bases; nucleotides not matched to a gene: 10. CDR3 in DNA: TGCGCCAGCAGCCCACAGACAGGGGCGCCTTACAATGAGCAGTTCTTC. It codes for CASSPQTGAPYNEQFF.

About this clone: The same CDR3 can be traced to other DNA sequences in this sample. J is TRBJ2-2 and V is TRBV11-2, with D tentatively TRBD2 (6 bases). The germline CDR1 and CDR2 sequences are SGHAT and FQNNGV. This CDR3 comprises 15 residues. The ends were cut back, 1 base at V and 2 bases at J, with 8 bases in the middle. This chain's CDR3 is CASSLAGTNTGELFF. DNA of the CDR3: TGTGCCAGCAGCTTAGCAGGGACTAACACCGGGGAGCTGTTTTTT.

This clone occurred once. This chain links TRBV30 with TRBJ1-1; D not certain. V lost 0 bases and J lost 5, with 13 bases in between. Per the germline V gene, CDR1 is GTSNPN and CDR2 is SVGIG (reference sequence). This CDR3 has 14 residues. In nucleotides, the CDR3 is TGTGCCTGGAGTGTACTAGGGATTTATACTGAAGCTTTCTTT. Translated: CAWSVLGIYTEAFF.

The J gene is TRBJ2-7, the V gene TRBV27; 7 nucleotides align to TRBD2. Germline trimming cut 2 bases from V and 4 bases from J; bases unmatched to any gene: 8. The CDR3 length is 15 residues. Looked up from germline, CDR1 is MNHEY and CDR2 is SMNVEV (reference sequence). CDR3 in DNA: TGTGCCAGCAGTTTAAGGTCCGGGGGGAGTTACGAGCAGTACTTC. Protein product: CASSLRSGGSYEQYF.

This sequence joins TRBV5-1 and TRBJ2-5; TRBD1 aligns across 9 bases. Unmatched junction bases numbered 5, after V lost 0 bases and J lost 2 bases. The CDR3 contains 16 residues. Germline V lookup: CDR1 SGHRS, CDR2 YFSETQ. The CDR3 DNA sequence: TGCGCCAGCAGCTTGGGGGACAGGGCCAGTCAAGAGACCCAGTACTTC. Translation gives CASSLGDRASQETQYF.

This clone was counted a single time. This chain uses TRBV11-2 with TRBJ1-2; 9 bases fit TRBD1. CDR3 length: 14 residues. V was pared by 5 bases and J by 2 bases, with 3 bases of the junction left unmatched. Looked up from germline, CDR1 is SGHAT and CDR2 is FQNNGV. The DNA for the CDR3 is TGTGCCAGCAGCAACGACAGGGGGAACTATGGCTACACCTTC. Translation: CASSNDRGNYGYTF.

V gene TRBV4-1 combines with J gene TRBJ2-1; D is unclear. Germline V CDR1 and CDR2: MGHRA, YSYEKL. V was cut by 1 base and J by 6 bases, with 13 bases left in between. This CDR3 spans 15 amino acids. This chain's CDR3 is CASSQVATSSNEQFF. The CDR3 nucleotides are TGCGCCAGCAGCCAAGTAGCTACCAGCTCCAATGAGCAGTTCTTC.

This clone came up a few times. The chain recombines TRBV30 with TRBJ1-1; 8 nucleotides match TRBD1. CDR1 GTSNPN and CDR2 SVGIG come from the germline V gene (reference sequence). V lost 4 bases, J lost 0 bases, and 1 base stayed unmatched. This CDR3 contains 13 residues. The CDR3 DNA sequence: TGTGCCTGGACGGGACAGGTGAACACTGAAGCTTTCTTT. Protein product: CAWTGQVNTEAFF. The whole variable domain, filled in from reference TRBV30 and TRBJ1-1, reads SQTIHQWPATLVQPVGSPLSLECTVEGTSNPNLYWYRQAAGRGLQLLFYSVGIGQISSEVPQNLSASRPQDRQFILSSKKLLLSDSGFYLCAWTGQVNTEAFFGQGTRLTVV.

The chain uses TRBV24-1 and TRBJ2-3; maybe TRBD1 (6 bases). From germline, CDR1 is KGHDR and CDR2 SFDVKD. The CDR3 is made up of 13 amino acids. The V end was cut by 10 bases, the J end by 2 bases, with 12 bases between. The DNA of the CDR3 is TGTGCCACGAGACAGGAGATCACAGATACGCAGTATTTT. This codes for CATRQEITDTQYF.

The rearrangement uses TRBV29-1 and TRBJ2-7; the match to TRBD1 covers 8 bases. The CDR3 runs 15 residues. The junction had 10 bases not matched to a gene; V was cut back by 2 bases and J by 4 bases. Germline V CDR1 and CDR2: SQVTM, ANQGSEA. CDR3 region: CSVENSRQGRYEQYF. Here the CDR3 DNA reads TGCAGCGTTGAAAACAGCCGACAGGGGCGATACGAGCAGTACTTC.

This clone was recorded a few times. This sample also contains other DNA sequences that code for the same CDR3. The chain links TRBV5-1 to TRBJ1-2; TRBD1 might be the D (5 bases). Germline values: CDR1 SGHRS, CDR2 YFSETQ. The CDR3 loop spans 13 amino acids. V was shortened by 0 bases and J by 5 bases, with 8 bases between the two germline ends. The CDR3 region has the DNA TGCGCCAGCAGCTTGGAGGGGCAGTATGGCTACACCTTC. The encoded protein is CASSLEGQYGYTF.

The chain combines TRBV5-1 with TRBJ2-3; the D gene is possibly TRBD2 (5 bases). CDR3 length equals 15 residues. The germline V gene encodes CDR1 SGHRS and CDR2 YFSETQ. The V and J ends lost 2 bases and 2 bases respectively, with 12 bases between them. Here the CDR3 reads CASSFQDSATDTQYF. Written as DNA, the CDR3 is TGCGCCAGCAGCTTTCAGGACTCAGCCACAGATACGCAGTATTTT.

The rearrangement uses TRBV28 and TRBJ2-3, with D possibly being TRBD1 (5 bases). V lost 7 bases and J 3 bases, leaving 8 bases between the germline ends. Germline V gene lookup returns CDR1 MDHEN and CDR2 SYDVKM. The CDR3 spans 12 residues. CDR3: CASTQGTDTQYF. In DNA form, the CDR3 reads TGTGCCAGCACCCAGGGTACAGATACGCAGTATTTT.

This chain links TRBV28 with TRBJ1-3; D is uncertain. The germline V and J ends were trimmed by 6 bases and 0 bases, with 6 bases remaining between them. Germline V lookup: CDR1 MDHEN, CDR2 SYDVKM. This CDR3 comprises 13 residues. CDR3 bases: TGTGCCAGCAGATCGGTCTCTGGAAACACCATATATTTT. Amino acids: CASRSVSGNTIYF.

This CDR3 reads CASRLATDTQYF. The CDR3 DNA sequence: TGCGCCAGCAGACTAGCGACGGATACGCAGTATTTT. This chain uses TRBV10-2 with TRBJ2-3; 7 nucleotides align to TRBD2. Germline assignment: CDR1 WSHSY and CDR2 SAAADI. The CDR3 runs to 12 residues. V lost 6 bases and J lost 6; bases outside the gene matches: 3.

The V gene is TRBV3-1 (or the pseudogene TRBV3-2), the J gene TRBJ1-1; 7 nucleotides agree with TRBD1. The germline V gene encodes CDR1 LGHDT and CDR2 YNNKEL (reference sequence). V lost 4 bases to trimming and J lost 4 bases; unmatched junction nucleotides: 9. The CDR3 covers 15 residues. The CDR3 DNA sequence: TGTGCCAGCAGCCTCGGAAGGGGGCAAGGCACTGAAGCTTTCTTT. Translated, it gives CASSLGRGQGTEAFF.

The chain joins TRBV7-2 to TRBJ2-1; a weak D match, TRBD2 (7 bases). Trimming left V 5 bases short and J 5 bases short, with 19 bases between. The germline gives CDR1 SGHTA, CDR2 FQGNSA. CDR3 size: 16 residues. Here the CDR3 DNA reads TGTGCCAGCAGCCCCAGAGCTAGGGGGGGCCACAATGAGCAGTTCTTC. Its protein is CASSPRARGGHNEQFF.

The chain recombines TRBV4-1 with TRBJ2-3; 10 positions match TRBD2. The germline V gene encodes CDR1 MGHRA and CDR2 YSYEKL. Germline trimming cut 2 bases from V and 2 bases from J; bases unmatched to any gene: 7. CDR3 length equals 17 residues. Written as DNA, the CDR3 is TGCGCCAGCAGCCAAAGAGGTCTAGCGGGGGACACAGATACGCAGTATTTT. It yields the protein CASSQRGLAGDTDTQYF.